Below, 16 T cell receptor beta chains from the same sample are listed, as sequenced in a study of shared clonotypes between healthy human individuals. Sequencing used immunoSEQ multiplex PCR; TCRdb keeps in-frame clones, though not all of them. The table shows approximately 2.3 million clones, with approximately 93% occurring only once. Specimen: naive CD4+ T cells from PBMCs. The sample's subset: CD45RA+ positively selected. The receptors here all came from a man between 18 and 29 years old in good health. Some clones in this sample may be carry-over from other donors' samples.

A few counts support this clone. This CDR3 is also generated by other DNA sequences in the sample. V usage is TRBV2 and J usage is TRBJ1-1; D not certain. Trimming shortened V by 6 bases and J by 2 bases, and 4 bases separated the two germline ends. Germline V gives CDR1 SNHLY, CDR2 FYNNEI. The CDR3 runs to 11 residues. CDR3 bases: TGTGCCAGCAGAAGAAACACTGAAGCTTTCTTT. It translates to CASRRNTEAFF.

V usage is TRBV5-6 and J usage is TRBJ1-2; D is unresolved. This CDR3 is 14 amino acids long. Germline CDR1 reads SGHDT; CDR2 reads YYEEEE. Deletions cut 10 bases from V and 4 bases from J, with 20 bases between. The CDR3 reads CASARLLTGYGYTF. CDR3 in DNA: TGTGCCTCGGCCCGCTTGCTGACCGGCTATGGCTACACCTTC.

This clone has only one observation. The chain uses TRBV19 and TRBJ2-1, with TRBD2 identical over 11 bases. CDR1 LNHDA and CDR2 SQIVND come from the germline V gene (reference sequence). The V segment lost 7 bases and the J segment 7 bases; nucleotides outside the gene matches: 12. The CDR3 is made up of 16 amino acids. The CDR3 DNA is TGTGCCAGTACTGGGTTCGGTAGCGGGAGGGGGAATGAGCAGTTCTTC. Translation: CASTGFGSGRGNEQFF.

This clone came up once. The rearrangement uses TRBV5-1 and TRBJ1-2; D uncertain. The CDR3 spans 14 residues. Per the germline V gene, CDR1 is SGHRS and CDR2 is YFSETQ. The V end lost 4 bases, the J end lost 4 bases, and 14 bases lay between the germline ends. DNA of the CDR3: TGCGCCAGCAGCCTCACGCAGGAGTCCTATGGCTACACCTTC. Translating it yields CASSLTQESYGYTF. The full variable domain, rest sourced from reference TRBV5-1 and TRBJ1-2, is KAGVTQTPRYLIKTRGQQVTLSCSPISGHRSVSWYQQTPGQGLQFLFEYFSETQRNKGNFPGRFSGRQFSNSRSEMNVSTLELGDSALYLCASSLTQESYGYTFGSGTRLTVV.

This chain connects TRBV6-6 to TRBJ1-1; TRBD1 is a possible D gene (6 bases). The CDR3 loop spans 15 amino acids. The ends were cut back, 0 bases at V and 10 bases at J, with 18 bases in the middle. Per the germline V gene, CDR1 is MNHNY and CDR2 is SVGAGI (reference sequence). The CDR3 region is CASSYSIRGGERAFF. The CDR3, as DNA: TGTGCCAGCAGTTACTCGATTAGGGGGGGGGAGAGAGCTTTCTTT.

The sample holds a few counts of this clone. This chain joins TRBV7-9 and TRBJ2-7; D not resolved. V was clipped by 5 bases and J by 2 bases, with 7 bases between them. This CDR3 has 12 residues. The germline gives CDR1 SEHNR, CDR2 FQNEAQ (reference sequence). The CDR3 spells CASSPIAYEQYF. As DNA, the CDR3 is TGTGCCAGCAGCCCTATTGCCTACGAGCAGTACTTC.

The chain has TRBV7-9 and TRBJ2-5; 8 positions match TRBD2. CDR1 SEHNR and CDR2 FQNEAQ come from the germline V gene (reference sequence). This CDR3 is built from 14 residues. J lost 5 bases, V lost 4 bases, and 6 bases had no gene match. The CDR3 bases are TGTGCCAGCAGCTCCCGGGGGGGAAGCGAGACCCAGTACTTC. It yields the protein CASSSRGGSETQYF.

J is TRBJ1-4 and V is TRBV11-2; possible D gene TRBD1, 6 bases. Trimming pared 4 bases from V and 6 bases from J, leaving 12 bases between. Germline V CDR1 and CDR2: SGHAT, FQNNGV. The length of the CDR3 is 14 residues. Here the CDR3 DNA reads TGTGCCAGCAGCTCCCAGGGGTGGTATGAAAAACTGTTTTTT. This gives the protein CASSSQGWYEKLFF.

CDR3 region: CASYNGAGIGYTF. CDR3 DNA: TGTGCCAGCTACAACGGGGCAGGGATCGGCTACACCTTC. The rearrangement uses TRBV28 and TRBJ1-2; a weak D match, TRBD1 (5 bases). CDR1 and CDR2 (germline): MDHEN, SYDVKM. CDR3 length: 13 residues. The V end was cut by 8 bases, the J end by 8 bases, with 18 bases between.

This chain connects TRBV5-6 to TRBJ1-2; 7 nucleotides align to TRBD1. Germline-derived CDR1 and CDR2 are SGHDT and YYEEEE. This CDR3 is 15 amino acids long. The V segment lost 6 bases and the J segment 6 bases; nucleotides outside the gene matches: 14. CDR3 coding DNA: TGTGCCAGCATCTATAGAACAGGGGTTAGGAATGGCTACACCTTC. This codes for CASIYRTGVRNGYTF.

The rearrangement joins TRBV6-5 to TRBJ1-5; D is possibly TRBD1 (5 bases). The CDR3 is 13 amino acids. Per the germline V gene, CDR1 is MNHEY and CDR2 is SVGAGI. Trimming removed 8 bases from V and 2 bases from J, with 10 bases in between. The CDR3 spells CASLGRGNQPQHF. DNA for the CDR3: TGTGCCAGCTTGGGCAGGGGCAATCAGCCCCAGCATTTT.

This clone has a single count. V gene TRBV25-1 combines with J gene TRBJ1-4; tentatively, D is TRBD1 (5 bases). The V end lost 3 bases, the J end lost 12 bases, and 17 bases lay between the germline ends. The CDR3 loop spans 14 amino acids. Germline values: CDR1 MGHDK, CDR2 SYGVNS. The CDR3 bases are TGTGCCAGCAGTGATGAGGTTGGATGGGGGGAACTGTTTTTT. Translating gives CASSDEVGWGELFF. Combining the CDR3 with reference TRBV25-1 and TRBJ1-4 gives the whole variable domain EADIYQTPRYLVIGTGKKITLECSQTMGHDKMYWYQQDPGMELHLIHYSYGVNSTEKGDLSSESTVSRIRTEHFPLTLESARPSHTSQYLCASSDEVGWGELFFGSGTQLSVL.

The genes are TRBV11-2 and TRBJ2-3; 12 bases are a match to TRBD2. The germline V gene encodes CDR1 SGHAT and CDR2 FQNNGV. V shed 1 base, J shed 4 bases, and the junction held 3 bases outside the gene matches. The CDR3 spans 16 residues. CDR3 coding DNA: TGTGCCAGCAGCTTAGTATCTAGCGGGAGGGCAGATACGCAGTATTTT. Translated: CASSLVSSGRADTQYF.

This clone was seen just once. The rearrangement links TRBV28 to TRBJ2-5; D is uncertain. Per the germline V gene, CDR1 is MDHEN and CDR2 is SYDVKM. The CDR3 loop spans 14 amino acids. V dropped 5 bases and J dropped 5 bases, with 15 bases sitting between them. This chain's CDR3 is CASSARALVETQYF. Written as DNA, the CDR3 is TGTGCCAGCAGTGCCCGGGCGCTGGTGGAGACCCAGTACTTC. The whole variable domain, filled in from reference TRBV28 and TRBJ2-5, reads DVKVTQSSRYLVKRTGEKVFLECVQDMDHENMFWYRQDPGLGLRLIYFSYDVKMKEKGDIPEGYSVSREKKERFSLILESASTNQTSMYLCASSARALVETQYFGPGTRLLVL.

The chain links TRBV6-6 to TRBJ2-1; D is possibly TRBD1 (5 bases). Germline V gene sequence: CDR1 MNHNY, CDR2 SVGAGI (reference sequence). Trimming removed 8 bases from V and 4 bases from J, with 12 bases in between. The CDR3 has 13 amino acids. For the CDR3, the DNA is TGTGCCAGCCGGAAGGGGCTGTACAATGAGCAGTTCTTC. Translating it yields CASRKGLYNEQFF.

This clone appeared a single time. This rearrangement joins TRBV10-1 to TRBJ1-2; D call uncertain. Trimming took 9 bases from V and 0 from J, leaving 17 bases between them. Germline-derived CDR1 and CDR2 are WNHNN and SYGVQD (reference sequence). This CDR3 has 15 residues. The CDR3 reads CARGLLDPANYGYTF. The CDR3 nucleotides read TGCGCCAGAGGACTCCTAGACCCAGCTAACTATGGCTACACCTTC.